This T cell receptor (beta chain) was identified during a study of OX40 agonist ivuxolimab in advanced cancers. Study-wide background: Partial response was recorded in three patients: one hepatocellular carcinoma and two cutaneous melanoma cases. Study findings and constraints: CD4+ and CD8+ blood T cells expanded clonally by week 6 at 0.1 to 3.0 mg/kg.

At cycle 4 day 1, cycle 7 day 1, and baseline, blood was sampled. Profiling relied on immunoSEQ multiplex PCR, and the TCRdb table lists in-frame clones only, not all of them. Altogether some 70,000 clones are present, approximately 81% being singletons, with the ten largest covering 0.68%. V lost 6 bases and J 0 bases, leaving 9 bases between the germline ends. From germline, CDR1 is SNHLY and CDR2 FYNNEI. The CDR3 has 14 amino acids. A note on this clone: The antigen is undetermined.

Specimen: CD4+ or CD8+ T cells sorted from blood, collected in a trial of the OX40 agonist ivuxolimab. The chain has TRBV2 and TRBJ1-5; D not resolved. This TCR was sampled from an adult with an advanced solid tumor such as melanoma, head and neck, liver or kidney cancer. DNA for the CDR3: TGTGCCAGCAGAGCAGACATTAGCAATCAGCCCCAGCATTTT. It yields the protein CASRADISNQPQHF.